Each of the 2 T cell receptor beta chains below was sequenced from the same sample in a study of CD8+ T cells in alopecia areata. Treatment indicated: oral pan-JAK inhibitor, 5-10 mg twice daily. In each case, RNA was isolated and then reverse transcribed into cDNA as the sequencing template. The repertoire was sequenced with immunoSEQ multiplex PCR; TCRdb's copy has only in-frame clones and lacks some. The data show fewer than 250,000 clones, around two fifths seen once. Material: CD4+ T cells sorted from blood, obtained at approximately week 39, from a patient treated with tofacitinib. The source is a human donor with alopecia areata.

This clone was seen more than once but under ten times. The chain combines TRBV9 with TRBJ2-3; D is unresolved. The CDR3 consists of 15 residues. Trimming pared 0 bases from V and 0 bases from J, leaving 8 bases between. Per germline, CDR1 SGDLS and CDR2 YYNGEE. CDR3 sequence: CASSVDRRSTDTQYF. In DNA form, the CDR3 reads TGTGCCAGCAGCGTAGATCGTAGGAGCACAGATACGCAGTATTTT.

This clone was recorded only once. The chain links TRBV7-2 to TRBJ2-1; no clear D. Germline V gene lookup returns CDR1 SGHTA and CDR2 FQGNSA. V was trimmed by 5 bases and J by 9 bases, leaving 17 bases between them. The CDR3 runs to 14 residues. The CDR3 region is CASSLLGPASEQFF. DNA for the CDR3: TGTGCCAGCAGCCTTCTTGGGCCGGCTAGTGAGCAGTTCTTC.